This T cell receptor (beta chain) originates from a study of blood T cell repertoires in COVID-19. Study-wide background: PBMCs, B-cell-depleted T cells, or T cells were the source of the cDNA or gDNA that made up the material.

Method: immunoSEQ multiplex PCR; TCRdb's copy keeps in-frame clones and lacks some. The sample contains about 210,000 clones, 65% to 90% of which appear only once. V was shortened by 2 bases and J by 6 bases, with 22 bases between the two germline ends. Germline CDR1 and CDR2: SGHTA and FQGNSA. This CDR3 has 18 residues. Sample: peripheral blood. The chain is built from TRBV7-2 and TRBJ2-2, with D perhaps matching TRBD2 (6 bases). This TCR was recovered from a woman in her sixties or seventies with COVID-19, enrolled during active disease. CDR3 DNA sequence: TGTGCCAGCAGCTTACCCAGCCTAGCGCGTCGTAGGGCCGGGGAGCTGTTTTTT. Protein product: CASSLPSLARRRAGELFF.